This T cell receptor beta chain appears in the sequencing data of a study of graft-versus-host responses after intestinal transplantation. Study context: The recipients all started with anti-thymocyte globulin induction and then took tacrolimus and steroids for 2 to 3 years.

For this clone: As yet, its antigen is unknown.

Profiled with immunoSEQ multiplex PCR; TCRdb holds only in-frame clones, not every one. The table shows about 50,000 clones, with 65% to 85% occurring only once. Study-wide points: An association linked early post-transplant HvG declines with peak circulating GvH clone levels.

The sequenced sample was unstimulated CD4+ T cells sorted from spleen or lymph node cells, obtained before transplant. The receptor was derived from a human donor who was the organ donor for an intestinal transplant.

The CDR3 sequence: CASSERGSYNEQFF. CDR3 sequence (DNA): TGTGCCAGCAGTGAGCGGGGCTCCTACAATGAGCAGTTCTTC. The rearrangement joins TRBV2 to TRBJ2-1; tentatively, D is TRBD2 (6 bases). The germline CDR1 and CDR2 sequences are SNHLY and FYNNEI. CDR3 size: 14 residues. Trimming took 3 bases from V and 0 from J, leaving 6 bases between them.